This note documents a single T cell receptor (beta chain) sequence. This CDR3 has 18 residues. V lost 5 bases and J 2 bases, leaving 24 bases between the germline ends. Looked up from germline, CDR1 is SGDLS and CDR2 is YYNGEE. The data stem from a study of blood T cell repertoires in COVID-19. Across the study: COVID-19 samples, acute and convalescent, were from the United States, Italy and Spain. PBMCs, B-cell-depleted T cells, or T cells were the source of the cDNA or gDNA that made up the material.

Using immunoSEQ multiplex PCR, the repertoire was profiled, and TCRdb retains in-frame clones only, with some absent. The sample consists of roughly 180,000 clones, almost 85% of them appearing once. The sequence was collected from a man aged 40-49 years who had recovered from COVID-19. The V and J genes are TRBV9 and TRBJ2-3; maybe TRBD2 (6 bases). Material: peripheral blood. Here the CDR3 DNA reads TGTGCCAGCAGTTTCCCCCCTTACGGGCGGGATCACACAGATACGCAGTATTTT. Encoded protein: CASSFPPYGRDHTDTQYF. The whole variable domain, remainder taken from reference TRBV9 and TRBJ2-3, is DSGVTQTPKHLITATGQRVTLRCSPRSGDLSVYWYQQSLDQGLQFLIQYYNGEERAKGNILERFSAQQFPDLHSELNLSSLELGDSALYFCASSFPPYGRDHTDTQYFGPGTRLTVL.